This is a list of T cell receptor beta chains from one sample in a study of shared clonotypes between healthy human individuals. Sequencing was performed with immunoSEQ multiplex PCR; in TCRdb, only in-frame clones are kept and a portion is missing. Among fewer than 650,000 clones listed, around 78% were seen once. Sequencing was carried out using PBMCs. Receptors were obtained from a middle-aged woman in good health. Some clones in this sample may be carry-over from other donors' samples. CDR3s include the opening cysteine and the closing phenylalanine or tryptophan.

CDR3 length: 15; J gene: TRBJ2-7; V gene: TRBV9; CDR3 protein: CASSVGWDRGQEQYF
CDR3 length: 13; J gene: TRBJ1-1; V gene: TRBV28; CDR3 protein: CASSERPSRPAFF
CDR3 length: 16; J gene: TRBJ2-5; V gene: TRBV18; CDR3 protein: CASSPSRSSGQETQYF
CDR3 length: 15; J gene: TRBJ2-2; V gene: TRBV7-3; CDR3 protein: CASSYGTGNTGELFF
CDR3 length: 17; J gene: TRBJ2-4; V gene: TRBV4-1; CDR3 protein: CASSQEEQGLAKNIQYF
CDR3 length: 13; J gene: TRBJ2-7; V gene: TRBV7-6; CDR3 protein: CASSLAISYEQYF
CDR3 length: 16; J gene: TRBJ2-1; V gene: TRBV7-6; CDR3 protein: CASSSQTGWSYNEQFF
CDR3 length: 13; J gene: TRBJ1-1; V gene: TRBV11-2; CDR3 protein: CASSSQSLTEAFF
CDR3 length: 16; J gene: TRBJ2-5; V gene: TRBV28; CDR3 protein: CASSLLAGGPPETQYF
CDR3 length: 14; J gene: TRBJ2-2; V gene: TRBV5-6; CDR3 protein: CASRLAGQTGELFF
CDR3 length: 16; J gene: TRBJ2-7; V gene: TRBV19; CDR3 protein: CASSLLSGTGNYEQYF
CDR3 length: 15; J gene: TRBJ2-5; V gene: TRBV7-2; CDR3 protein: CASSLVTSRQETQYF
CDR3 length: 13; J gene: TRBJ1-2; V gene: TRBV11-1; CDR3 protein: CASSLDGNYGYTF
CDR3 length: 18; J gene: TRBJ1-3; V gene: TRBV28; CDR3 protein: CASSTGQGVVSSGNTIYF
CDR3 length: 13; J gene: TRBJ2-7; V gene: TRBV28; CDR3 protein: CASTWVGIYEQYF
CDR3 length: 16; J gene: TRBJ2-1; V gene: TRBV27; CDR3 protein: CASSPWLAGGYSEQFF
CDR3 length: 13; J gene: TRBJ1-2; V gene: TRBV9; CDR3 protein: CASSAGIQHGYTF
CDR3 length: 15; J gene: TRBJ2-7; V gene: TRBV27; CDR3 protein: CASSLGAGGIYEQYF
CDR3 length: 17; J gene: TRBJ2-5; V gene: TRBV6-1; CDR3 protein: CASSDPAQRGAQETQYF
CDR3 length: 15; J gene: TRBJ2-3; V gene: TRBV7-8; CDR3 protein: CASSLLSGDVDTQYF
CDR3 length: 16; J gene: TRBJ2-1; V gene: TRBV7-3; CDR3 protein: CASSPEVYSSYNEQFF
CDR3 length: 14; J gene: TRBJ1-2; V gene: TRBV19; CDR3 protein: CASSFRSINYGYTF
CDR3 length: 15; J gene: TRBJ2-1; V gene: TRBV7-2; CDR3 protein: CASSLRSREKYEQFF
CDR3 length: 13; J gene: TRBJ1-1; V gene: TRBV7-9; CDR3 protein: CASSPTVNTEAFF
CDR3 length: 12; J gene: TRBJ2-5; V gene: TRBV30; CDR3 protein: CAGSWGSETQYF
CDR3 length: 15; J gene: TRBJ2-2; V gene: TRBV7-2; CDR3 protein: CASSFSSSGPGELFF
CDR3 length: 15; J gene: TRBJ1-2; V gene: TRBV7-2; CDR3 protein: CASSLNRGPFYGYTF
CDR3 length: 15; J gene: TRBJ2-7; V gene: TRBV4-1; CDR3 protein: CASSRPGQGGGEQYF
CDR3 length: 13; J gene: TRBJ1-5; V gene: TRBV6-5; CDR3 protein: CASSGTRNQPQHF
CDR3 length: 17; J gene: TRBJ2-7; V gene: TRBV4-1; CDR3 protein: CASSQDYRNQHLYEQYF
CDR3 length: 14; J gene: TRBJ1-2; V gene: TRBV28; CDR3 protein: CASSSRDSHRGYTF
CDR3 length: 12; J gene: TRBJ2-5; V gene: TRBV7-9; CDR3 protein: CASSLVRETQYF
CDR3 length: 13; J gene: TRBJ2-6; V gene: TRBV5-1; CDR3 protein: CASSLSGANVLTF
CDR3 length: 15; J gene: TRBJ1-6; V gene: TRBV21-1; CDR3 protein: CASSGNIHHNSPLHF
CDR3 length: 13; J gene: TRBJ1-2; V gene: TRBV27; CDR3 protein: CASSLADQGGYTF
CDR3 length: 13; J gene: TRBJ2-1; V gene: TRBV7-9; CDR3 protein: CASSLGRYNEQFF
CDR3 length: 14; J gene: TRBJ2-1; V gene: TRBV9; CDR3 protein: CASSPPADHNEQFF
CDR3 length: 13; J gene: TRBJ1-5; V gene: TRBV30; CDR3 protein: CAWSVGGNQPQHF
CDR3 length: 15; J gene: TRBJ1-5; V gene: TRBV19; CDR3 protein: CASSIALRGNQPQHF
CDR3 length: 17; J gene: TRBJ2-3; V gene: TRBV9; CDR3 protein: CASSELTGQGIRDTQYF
CDR3 length: 14; J gene: TRBJ1-4; V gene: TRBV29-1; CDR3 protein: CSVRVGRTNEKLFF
CDR3 length: 12; J gene: TRBJ2-7; V gene: TRBV18; CDR3 protein: CASSPSSSEQYF
CDR3 length: 14; J gene: TRBJ2-2; V gene: TRBV5-1; CDR3 protein: CASSLSGNTGELFF
CDR3 length: 17; J gene: TRBJ2-2; V gene: TRBV25-1; CDR3 protein: CASSVAGGAFIHGELFF
CDR3 length: 15; J gene: TRBJ2-3; V gene: TRBV4-2; CDR3 protein: CASSQGGQGPDTQYF
CDR3 length: 13; J gene: TRBJ1-1; V gene: TRBV6-5; CDR3 protein: CASTPMRDREAFF
CDR3 length: 11; J gene: TRBJ1-2; V gene: TRBV9; CDR3 protein: CGGRGLYGYTF
CDR3 length: 12; J gene: TRBJ2-7; V gene: TRBV4-1; CDR3 protein: CASSQGRSEQYF
CDR3 length: 14; J gene: TRBJ2-1; V gene: TRBV6-5; CDR3 protein: CASSYARRTSMQFF
CDR3 length: 16; J gene: TRBJ2-1; V gene: TRBV28; CDR3 protein: CASSSTGTGGDNEQFF
CDR3 length: 13; J gene: TRBJ2-1; V gene: TRBV5-1; CDR3 protein: CASSLGANNEQFF
CDR3 length: 12; J gene: TRBJ1-3; V gene: TRBV18; CDR3 protein: CASSGDGNTIYF
CDR3 length: 13; J gene: TRBJ2-7; V gene: TRBV7-6; CDR3 protein: CASSLERAYEQYF
CDR3 length: 15; J gene: TRBJ2-1; V gene: TRBV2; CDR3 protein: CASSERLLRWNEQFF
CDR3 length: 16; J gene: TRBJ2-7; V gene: TRBV6-7; CDR3 protein: CASAPRQPPKLYEQYF
CDR3 length: 15; J gene: TRBJ2-2; V gene: TRBV25-1; CDR3 protein: CASKLAGGPTGELFF
CDR3 length: 12; J gene: TRBJ2-2; V gene: TRBV11-2; CDR3 protein: CASSVGPGELFF
CDR3 length: 15; J gene: TRBJ2-2; V gene: TRBV11-3; CDR3 protein: CASSITSGSTGELFF
CDR3 length: 16; J gene: TRBJ2-1; V gene: TRBV15; CDR3 protein: CATSSILLAGFNEQFF
CDR3 length: 16; J gene: TRBJ1-1; V gene: TRBV6-5; CDR3 protein: CASSYSSGGANTEAFF